The entry below gives a single T cell receptor (beta chain) sequence along with its context. CDR1 is LGHDT and CDR2 is YNNKEL in the germline V gene (reference sequence). The CDR3 has 15 amino acids. V gave up 1 base and J gave up 2 bases, with 11 bases separating them. The data are from a study of blood T cell repertoires in COVID-19. Study-wide context: PBMCs, B-cell-depleted T cells, or T cells were the source of the cDNA or gDNA that made up the material.

TCRdb keeps only in-frame clones here, not all; method: immunoSEQ multiplex PCR. The table includes some 170,000 clones, 82% detected once. The chain employs TRBV3-1 (or the pseudogene TRBV3-2) and TRBJ1-2, with D possibly being TRBD1 (5 bases). The sequencing input was peripheral blood. This TCR was recovered from a woman in her 70s with acute or convalescent COVID-19. CDR3 nucleotide sequence: TGTGCCAGCAGCCAAGGAGGCAGGGCGAACTATGGCTACACCTTC. Its protein product is CASSQGGRANYGYTF.